The 32 T cell receptor beta chains reported below all come from one sample, sequenced in a study of shared clonotypes between healthy human individuals. Some clones are missing from TCRdb's copy, which holds only in-frame ones; the method was immunoSEQ multiplex PCR. The data show 2 million or so clones, with 85% to 95% seen just once and 0.13% held by the top ten. What was sequenced was naive CD4+ T cells sorted from blood. Indicated subset: CD45RA+ positively selected. The receptors here all came from a man between 18 and 29 years old in good health.

This clone was seen only once. The sample carries other DNA sequences with the same CDR3. The rearrangement uses TRBV4-1 and TRBJ1-5; no reliable D call. The CDR3 extends over 14 amino acids. The germline CDR1 and CDR2 sequences are MGHRA and YSYEKL. V was pared by 1 base and J by 4 bases, with 8 bases between. The CDR3 region has the DNA TGCGCCAGCAGCCAAGGTCCAGAGAATCAGCCCCAGCATTTT. Protein product: CASSQGPENQPQHF.

This rearrangement joins TRBV7-2 to TRBJ2-3; unclear D gene. The CDR3 has 15 amino acids. Deletions cut 2 bases from V and 0 bases from J, with 9 bases between. Germline lookup yields CDR1 SGHTA and CDR2 FQGNSA. The CDR3 DNA reads as TGTGCCAGCAGCTTATCCTTAGGGAGCACAGATACGCAGTATTTT. Amino acids: CASSLSLGSTDTQYF.

V usage is TRBV11-3 and J usage is TRBJ1-1, with D possibly TRBD1 on 6 matching bases. Germline CDR1 is SGHNT and CDR2 is YENEEA. Trimming stripped 1 base from V and 5 bases from J, with 8 bases between. The CDR3 length is 13 residues. CDR3 coding DNA: TGTGCCAGCAGCTTAGGGGGGCGGACTGAAGCTTTCTTT. Amino acid sequence: CASSLGGRTEAFF. Combining the CDR3 with reference TRBV11-3 and TRBJ1-1 gives the whole variable domain EAGVVQSPRYKIIEKKQPVAFWCNPISGHNTLYWYLQNLGQGPELLIRYENEEAVDDSQLPKDRFSAERLKGVDSTLKIQPAELGDSAVYLCASSLGGRTEAFFGQGTRLTVV.

This clone was observed a single time. The chain carries TRBV6-1 and TRBJ1-3; 7 positions match TRBD1. Germline V lookup: CDR1 MNHNS, CDR2 SASEGT. Trimming cost V 6 bases and J 4 bases; bases outside gene matches: 9. The CDR3 spans 15 residues. The CDR3 DNA reads as TGTGCCAGCAGCGTCGACAGGGAGGCAGGAAACACCATATATTTT. Residues: CASSVDREAGNTIYF.

This clone appeared once. This chain joins TRBV28 and TRBJ1-4; D not resolved. Germline-derived CDR1 and CDR2 are MDHEN and SYDVKM. The CDR3 is 16 residues long. Trimming left V 7 bases short and J 0 bases short, with 15 bases between. CDR3 in amino acids: CASTSAYSATNEKLFF. DNA of the CDR3: TGTGCCAGCACCTCCGCGTACAGTGCAACTAATGAAAAACTGTTTTTT.

The V call is TRBV18, the J call TRBJ2-7; TRBD2 matches 12 bases. Germline CDR1 and CDR2: KGHSH and LQKENI. V dropped 3 bases and J dropped 2; count of bases not matched to a gene: 8. This CDR3 spans 17 amino acids. CDR3 region: CASSPAQGLAGPYEQYF. In DNA form, the CDR3 reads TGTGCCAGCTCACCGGCTCAGGGACTAGCGGGTCCCTACGAGCAGTACTTC.

J is TRBJ2-7 and V is TRBV11-2; D is possibly TRBD1 (6 bases). V dropped 5 bases and J dropped 5 bases, with 13 bases sitting between them. There are 13 residues in the CDR3. Germline V gene data show CDR1 as SGHAT and CDR2 as FQNNGV. The CDR3 here is CASSPAAGDEQYF. The CDR3 DNA sequence: TGTGCCAGCAGCCCCGCAGCAGGGGACGAGCAGTACTTC.

V and J are TRBV29-1 and TRBJ1-3; D may be TRBD1 (5 bases). Germline CDR1 and CDR2: SQVTM and ANQGSEA. The germline V and J ends were trimmed by 5 bases and 3 bases, with 11 bases remaining between them. The CDR3 has 13 amino acids. CDR3 residues: CSVTGPGGNTIYF. The CDR3 region has the DNA TGCAGCGTTACGGGACCAGGTGGAAACACCATATATTTT. The full variable domain, with the rest looked up from reference TRBV29-1 and TRBJ1-3, is SAVISQKPSRDICQRGTSLTIQCQVDSQVTMMFWYRQQPGQSLTLIATANQGSEATYESGFVIDKFPISRPNLTFSTLTVSNMSPEDSSIYLCSVTGPGGNTIYFGEGSWLTVV.

The chain uses TRBV7-6 and TRBJ2-1; 12 bases fit TRBD2. CDR1 and CDR2 (germline): SGHVS, FNYEAQ. The CDR3 runs to 17 residues. V shed 0 bases and J 9 bases; nucleotides not matched to a gene: 9. Written as DNA, the CDR3 is TGTGCCAGCAGCTTAGCGCGTCTAGCGGGAGGGCCGCGTGAGCAGTTCTTC. It translates to CASSLARLAGGPREQFF.

This clone was counted a single time. The rearrangement uses TRBV15 and TRBJ2-5; D is uncertain. Germline V gene sequence: CDR1 LNHNV, CDR2 YYDKDF (reference sequence). This CDR3 has 13 residues. The V end was cut by 0 bases, the J end by 4 bases, with 6 bases between. CDR3: CATSRDHGETQYF. The CDR3 DNA sequence: TGTGCCACCAGCAGAGATCACGGAGAGACCCAGTACTTC.

This chain links TRBV6-5 with TRBJ2-2, with 9 nucleotides matching TRBD1. J gave up 1 base and V 6 bases, and 3 bases lay outside the gene matches. CDR1 and CDR2 from the germline V gene are MNHEY and SVGAGI. The CDR3 is 15 residues long. CDR3 region: CASRVGQGNTGELFF. The CDR3 DNA reads TGTGCCAGCAGGGTGGGACAGGGGAACACCGGGGAGCTGTTTTTT.

This clone has just a few counts. In the same sample, other DNA sequences code for this CDR3. The rearrangement links TRBV10-3 to TRBJ1-6; D unclear. The V gene lost 2 bases and the J gene lost 0 bases, with 8 bases spanning the gap. The CDR3 sequence is 16 residues long. Germline CDR1 and CDR2: ENHRY and SYGVKD. The CDR3 protein is CAISEGGSSYNSPLHF. The CDR3 nucleotides are TGTGCCATCAGTGAGGGTGGTAGCTCCTATAATTCACCCCTCCACTTT.

The V call is TRBV10-3, the J call TRBJ2-7; no definite D call. V was clipped by 4 bases and J by 2 bases, with 12 bases between them. Germline V gives CDR1 ENHRY, CDR2 SYGVKD. The CDR3 has 14 residues. The CDR3 DNA is TGTGCCATCAGTGGAGGCAGCCAAACCTACGAGCAGTACTTC. Translated, it gives CAISGGSQTYEQYF.

This chain links TRBV30 with TRBJ1-2, with a possible D match to TRBD1 (5 bases). The germline CDR1 and CDR2 sequences are GTSNPN and SVGIG (reference sequence). The CDR3 covers 12 residues. Trimming stripped 5 bases from V and 4 bases from J, with 11 bases between. This chain's CDR3 is CAWRFGAYGYTF. The DNA of the CDR3 is TGTGCCTGGCGATTCGGGGCCTATGGCTACACCTTC.

J is TRBJ2-7 and V is TRBV7-2; D gene unclear. The length of the CDR3 is 13 residues. The V end lost 4 bases, the J end lost 0 bases, and 7 bases lay between the germline ends. Germline CDR1 reads SGHTA; CDR2 reads FQGNSA. The CDR3 DNA reads TGTGCCAGCAGCTCCCATTACTCCTACGAGCAGTACTTC. It specifies CASSSHYSYEQYF.

The chain combines TRBV6-5 with TRBJ2-1; 7 bases agree with TRBD1. Germline values: CDR1 MNHEY, CDR2 SVGAGI. The J segment lost 6 bases and the V segment lost 0 bases, leaving 2 bases of the junction unmatched. The CDR3 spans 14 residues. CDR3 sequence (DNA): TGTGCCAGCAGTTACTCCCAGGGGGTCAATGAGCAGTTCTTC. Its protein is CASSYSQGVNEQFF.

This chain connects TRBV29-1 to TRBJ2-7; 10 positions match TRBD1. Germline V CDR1 and CDR2: SQVTM, ANQGSEA. This CDR3 is built from 16 residues. V was clipped by 3 bases and J by 2 bases; unmatched bases: 10. In DNA, the CDR3 is TGCAGCGTTGAGTTCCCGGGACAGGGGAAACCCTACGAGCAGTACTTC. Residues: CSVEFPGQGKPYEQYF.

The chain uses TRBV4-1 and TRBJ2-1; 7 bases fit TRBD2. V lost 0 bases to trimming and J lost 14 bases; unmatched junction nucleotides: 16. Germline-derived CDR1 and CDR2 are MGHRA and YSYEKL. CDR3 length: 16 amino acids. CDR3 loop: CASSQDPGLGNLLKFF. CDR3 coding DNA: TGCGCCAGCAGCCAAGATCCAGGACTAGGTAACCTGCTTAAGTTCTTC.

This clone was found once. The chain links TRBV7-2 to TRBJ2-7; D perhaps matches TRBD2 (5 bases). The germline V gene has CDR1 SGHTA and CDR2 FQGNSA. The V end was cut by 2 bases, the J end by 1 base, with 9 bases between. This CDR3 comprises 14 residues. CDR3 bases: TGTGCCAGCAGCTTACGAGCGGAGTCCTACGAGCAGTACTTC. This codes for CASSLRAESYEQYF.

The CDR3 here is CASSQDYSYTEAFF. CDR3 DNA sequence: TGTGCCAGCAGCCAAGATTACAGTTACACTGAAGCTTTCTTT. This chain uses TRBV14 with TRBJ1-1; D remains ambiguous. The CDR3 has 14 residues. V was clipped by 0 bases and J by 3 bases, with 8 bases between them. The germline CDR1 and CDR2 sequences are SGHDN and FVKESK.

The rearrangement joins TRBV7-9 to TRBJ1-2; D gene uncertain. The CDR3 is 14 amino acids. Germline V CDR1 and CDR2: SEHNR, FQNEAQ (reference sequence). Trimming cost V 1 base and J 3 bases, with 9 bases left between them. CDR3 sequence (DNA): TGTGCCAGCAGCTTAGGGCTGTCGGACTATGGCTACACCTTC. Translated, it gives CASSLGLSDYGYTF.

V is TRBV9 and J is TRBJ1-1; the match to TRBD1 covers 8 bases. CDR3 length: 14 amino acids. Germline CDR1 reads SGDLS; CDR2 reads YYNGEE. V was clipped by 6 bases and J by 5 bases; unmatched bases: 9. Here the CDR3 DNA reads TGTGCCAGCACCGGAACAGGGGGGGAAACTGAAGCTTTCTTT. It codes for CASTGTGGETEAFF.

The sample holds one count of this clone. In DNA form, the CDR3 reads TGTGCCGCGGCGGGACCCAATTTTGGGGAGCAGTACTTC. This sequence encodes CAAAGPNFGEQYF. This chain connects TRBV30 to TRBJ2-7; perhaps TRBD2 as D (6 bases). Trimming stripped 8 bases from V and 7 bases from J, with 21 bases between. Germline-derived CDR1 and CDR2 are GTSNPN and SVGIG (reference sequence). The CDR3 has 13 amino acids. The full variable domain, with the rest looked up from reference TRBV30 and TRBJ2-7, is SQTIHQWPATLVQPVGSPLSLECTVEGTSNPNLYWYRQAAGRGLQLLFYSVGIGQISSEVPQNLSASRPQDRQFILSSKKLLLSDSGFYLCAAAGPNFGEQYFGPGTRLTVT.

This chain links TRBV6-5 with TRBJ2-4, with D perhaps matching TRBD1 (5 bases). CDR1 and CDR2 from the germline V gene are MNHEY and SVGAGI. Trimming shortened V by 6 bases and J by 6 bases, and 9 bases separated the two germline ends. The CDR3 is made up of 12 amino acids. DNA for the CDR3: TGTGCCAGCAGAGATCAGGGAAACATTCAGTACTTC. This codes for CASRDQGNIQYF.

V and J are TRBV7-2 and TRBJ2-1, with D possibly being TRBD2 (5 bases). This CDR3 is 13 amino acids long. Germline V CDR1 and CDR2: SGHTA, FQGNSA. Trimming removed 4 bases at V and 9 bases at J, with 13 bases between. The chain's CDR3 is CASSSAAGGEQFF. In DNA form, the CDR3 reads TGTGCCAGCAGCTCGGCGGCGGGCGGTGAGCAGTTCTTC. The whole variable domain, remainder taken from reference TRBV7-2 and TRBJ2-1, is GAGVSQSPSNKVTEKGKDVELRCDPISGHTALYWYRQSLGQGLEFLIYFQGNSAPDKSGLPSDRFSAERTGGSVSTLTIQRTQQEDSAVYLCASSSAAGGEQFFGPGTRLTVL.

The V call is TRBV18, the J call TRBJ2-2; D unclear. Germline CDR1 is KGHSH and CDR2 is LQKENI. The CDR3 loop spans 15 amino acids. Trimming left V 3 bases short and J 2 bases short, with 10 bases between. CDR3: CASSPLDTNTGELFF. CDR3 coding DNA: TGTGCCAGCTCACCCCTAGACACTAACACCGGGGAGCTGTTTTTT.

V usage is TRBV5-8 and J usage is TRBJ1-2; D gene unclear. The CDR3 extends over 14 amino acids. Trimming cost V 0 bases and J 4 bases, with 10 bases left between them. Germline V CDR1 and CDR2: SGHTS, YDEGEE. The CDR3 nucleotides read TGTGCCAGCAGCTTGGGTTCCCTGGGCTATGGCTACACCTTC. Encoded protein: CASSLGSLGYGYTF. Full variable domain (rest looked up from reference TRBV5-8 and TRBJ1-2): EAGVTQSPTHLIKTRGQQATLRCSPISGHTSVYWYQQALGLGLQFLLWYDEGEERNRGNFPPRFSGRQFPNYSSELNVNALELEDSALYLCASSLGSLGYGYTFGSGTRLTVV.

The gene calls are TRBV7-6 and TRBJ2-7, with TRBD2 as a possible D gene (6 bases). The CDR3 totals 12 residues. CDR1 is SGHVS and CDR2 is FNYEAQ in the germline V gene. Trimming removed 4 bases from V and 7 bases from J, with 11 bases in between. The DNA for the CDR3 is TGTGCCAGCAGCTCGCTGGGGGGAGAGCAGTACTTC. Its translation is CASSSLGGEQYF.

The chain couples TRBV6-5 to TRBJ1-1; 8 nucleotides match TRBD1. This CDR3 spans 13 amino acids. The ends lost 6 bases at V and 5 bases at J; junction bases unmatched: 5. Germline V gene sequence: CDR1 MNHEY, CDR2 SVGAGI. CDR3 DNA sequence: TGTGCCAGCAGGGACAGGGTTCTAACTGAAGCTTTCTTT. Its translation: CASRDRVLTEAFF.

This chain uses TRBV28 with TRBJ1-4; 7 positions agree with TRBD1. After removal of 3 bases from V and 13 bases from J, the junction contained 5 bases not matched to a gene. Per the germline V gene, CDR1 is MDHEN and CDR2 is SYDVKM. The CDR3 has 12 amino acids. CDR3 amino acids: CASSFQGGALFF. The CDR3 DNA is TGTGCCAGCAGTTTTCAGGGGGGCGCACTGTTTTTT.

This chain uses TRBV7-8 with TRBJ2-5; TRBD2 aligns across 10 bases. V shed 1 base and J 2 bases; nucleotides not matched to a gene: 4. The CDR3 contains 16 residues. In germline, CDR1 is SGHVS, CDR2 FQNEAQ. This CDR3 reads CASSLGVAGGQETQYF. The CDR3 DNA reads TGTGCCAGCAGCTTAGGAGTAGCGGGGGGTCAAGAGACCCAGTACTTC.

This chain joins TRBV7-9 and TRBJ2-3; unclear D gene. The V gene's germline CDR1 is SEHNR and CDR2 FQNEAQ (reference sequence). Between the trimmed V and J ends, which lost 1 base and 5 bases, there was a span of 10 bases. The CDR3 runs 14 residues. CDR3: CASSLGLLGDTQYF. Written as DNA, the CDR3 is TGTGCCAGCAGCTTAGGGCTGTTGGGAGATACGCAGTATTTT. Variable domain in full (rest from reference TRBV7-9 and TRBJ2-3): DTGVSQNPRHKITKRGQNVTFRCDPISEHNRLYWYRQTLGQGPEFLTYFQNEAQLEKSRLLSDRFSAERPKGSFSTLEIQRTEQGDSAMYLCASSLGLLGDTQYFGPGTRLTVL.